This record covers a single T cell receptor beta chain. Its specificity is unknown. Distinct nucleotide sequences in the sample also encode this CDR3. The data were produced by immunoSEQ multiplex PCR, yet TCRdb's version contains in-frame clones alone and is incomplete. The sample holds 2 million or so clones; over 85% are singletons and the top ten take 0.1% to 0.15%. The data were taken from a study of shared clonotypes between healthy human individuals. Study-wide results and limits: Naive CD4 clonotypes overlapped across a handful of donors at approximately 5%.

Looked up from germline, CDR1 is GTSNPN and CDR2 is SVGIG (reference sequence). Trimming cost V 5 bases and J 4 bases, with 9 bases left between them. The CDR3 length is 12 residues. All participating donors were Caucasian adults from Nashville, Tennessee. The chain links TRBV30 to TRBJ1-5; the D gene is possibly TRBD1 (5 bases). Sequenced sample: naive CD4+ T cells sorted from blood. Subset indicated: CD45RA+ positively selected. The source is a man in his late teens or twenties in good health. The CDR3, as DNA: TGTGCCTGGGGGGGACGAAATCAGCCCCAGCATTTT. Translating gives CAWGGRNQPQHF.